The TCR beta chain described here comes from a study of T cells after yellow fever vaccination. As for the study in general: Low-cell-number fractions underwent preparation using SMART-Seq v4 Ultra Low Input. Findings of the study overall: Post-booster repertoires contained most primary-vaccination clones again (about 95% CD4, roughly 91% CD8).

This clonotype has just a few counts. Its antigen is currently unknown. 5'RACE template switching produced TCR cDNA carrying a universal primer site and UMIs. TCRdb itself ran the 5' RACE reads through MiXCR, one entry per CDR3 protein. The table includes about 310,000 distinct CDR3 sequences, approximately 3.9% detected once. The clonotype was recovered from a man aged 18 to 29 who received the YFV17D yellow fever vaccine. Specimen: PBMCs, collected on the day of the yellow fever booster vaccination.

The chain's CDR3 is CSAATGQYGYTF. CDR3 sequence (DNA): TGCAGCGCCGCGACAGGCCAATATGGCTACACCTTC. The chain has TRBV29-1 and TRBJ1-2; a weak D match, TRBD1 (6 bases). Germline V CDR1 and CDR2: SQVTM, ANQGSEA. Trimming shortened V by 7 bases and J by 5 bases, and 14 bases separated the two germline ends. This CDR3 comprises 12 residues. Using reference TRBV29-1 and TRBJ1-2 for the parts outside the CDR3, the full variable domain is SAVISQKPSRDICQRGTSLTIQCQVDSQVTMMFWYRQQPGQSLTLIATANQGSEATYESGFVIDKFPISRPNLTFSTLTVSNMSPEDSSIYLCSAATGQYGYTFGSGTRLTVV.